Listed here are 9 T cell receptor beta chains from one sample, sequenced in a study of shared clonotypes between healthy human individuals. TCRdb's table, derived via immunoSEQ multiplex PCR, lists solely in-frame clones and lacks some. Of 2,500,000 or so clones in the sample, under 95% were seen once. The sequencing sample was made of naive CD4+ T cells from PBMCs. The subset was: CD45RA+ positively selected. These receptors were collected from a young man in good health. Some clones in this sample may be carry-over from other donors' samples.

In nucleotides, the CDR3 is TGTGCCAGCAATCAGGGAAACACCATATATTTT. Residues: CASNQGNTIYF. The genes are TRBV6-1 and TRBJ1-3; the D is unclear. Trimming stripped 7 bases from V and 4 bases from J, with 5 bases between. From germline, CDR1 is MNHNS and CDR2 SASEGT. This CDR3 comprises 11 residues.

This chain links TRBV6-1 with TRBJ1-2; 7 bases match TRBD1. Trimming took 2 bases from V and 1 from J; bases not matched to a gene: 4. Germline CDR1 and CDR2: MNHNS and SASEGT. This CDR3 spans 15 amino acids. CDR3 coding DNA: TGTGCCAGCAGTGAATGGGACAGCTATAACTATGGCTACACCTTC. Translation gives CASSEWDSYNYGYTF.

This chain joins TRBV15 and TRBJ1-2, with 8 bases identical to TRBD1. The CDR3 covers 16 residues. Looked up from germline, CDR1 is LNHNV and CDR2 is YYDKDF (reference sequence). Trimming removed 0 bases from V and 4 bases from J; junction bases left unmatched: 7. In DNA form, the CDR3 reads TGTGCCACCAGCAGAGATAAGACAGGGGCCGGCTATGGCTACACCTTC. Amino acids: CATSRDKTGAGYGYTF.

This clone was counted once. The genes are TRBV4-1 and TRBJ2-7; 8 nucleotides match TRBD2. CDR1 is MGHRA, CDR2 YSYEKL, per germline. Trimming cost V 4 bases and J 0 bases; bases outside gene matches: 5. This CDR3 comprises 15 residues. The DNA for the CDR3 is TGCGCCAGCAGCCCGCTAGCGGGTATCTCCTACGAGCAGTACTTC. Translating gives CASSPLAGISYEQYF.

As DNA, the CDR3 is TGTGCCAGCAGTGCCCAGGACACTGAAGCTTTCTTT. It translates to CASSAQDTEAFF. The chain is built from TRBV28 and TRBJ1-1, with D unclear. Germline CDR1 MDHEN, CDR2 SYDVKM. The CDR3 loop spans 12 amino acids. The germline V and J ends were trimmed by 5 bases and 3 bases, with 7 bases remaining between them.

The chain links TRBV5-1 to TRBJ2-1; D is unclear. CDR1 SGHRS and CDR2 YFSETQ come from the germline V gene. The CDR3 is made up of 14 amino acids. Trimming stripped 4 bases from V and 6 bases from J, with 14 bases between. CDR3 nucleotides: TGCGCCAGCAGCATCAGGTCCCAACTCAATGAGCAGTTCTTC. Amino acid sequence: CASSIRSQLNEQFF.

This rearrangement joins TRBV15 to TRBJ2-5; TRBD1 matches at 7 bases. Trimming cost V 1 base and J 1 base; bases outside gene matches: 0. The CDR3 is 14 residues long. Germline V gene data show CDR1 as LNHNV and CDR2 as YYDKDF (reference sequence). The CDR3 sequence is CATSRGDSQETQYF. CDR3 coding DNA: TGTGCCACCAGCAGAGGGGACAGCCAAGAGACCCAGTACTTC. The full variable domain, with the rest looked up from reference TRBV15 and TRBJ2-5, is DAMVIQNPRYQVTQFGKPVTLSCSQTLNHNVMYWYQQKSSQAPKLLFHYYDKDFNNEADTPDNFQSRRPNTSFCFLDIRSPGLGDTAMYLCATSRGDSQETQYFGPGTRLLVL.

This sequence joins TRBV6-6 and TRBJ1-5; D gene uncertain. Trimming stripped 0 bases from V and 5 bases from J, with 11 bases between. The CDR3 totals 15 residues. Germline CDR1 MNHNY, CDR2 SVGAGI (reference sequence). Here the CDR3 DNA reads TGTGCCAGCAGTTACTCAGGCAGGCTTGATCAGCCCCAGCATTTT. It translates to CASSYSGRLDQPQHF.

This clone was recorded once. The genes are TRBV4-1 and TRBJ2-3; 13 bases fit TRBD2. The CDR3 is 17 residues long. Germline V gene sequence: CDR1 MGHRA, CDR2 YSYEKL. V lost 0 bases and J lost 2; bases outside the gene matches: 2. The CDR3 sequence is CASSQDGTSGATDTQYF. The CDR3 coding sequence is TGCGCCAGCAGCCAAGATGGGACTAGCGGGGCCACAGATACGCAGTATTTT.